The rows below give T cell receptor beta chains drawn from one sample of a study of PD-1 blockade in classical Hodgkin lymphoma. Profiling relied on immunoSEQ multiplex PCR, and the TCRdb table lists in-frame clones only, not all of them. The table has just over 60,000 clones, approximately 88% seen once. The sample was peripheral blood mononuclear cells (PBMCs), taken at baseline. These receptor sequences come from a human donor with classical Hodgkin lymphoma. Each CDR3 is given with its conserved first and last residue. A D gene is named only where the DNA matches it firmly.

d_gene | j_gene | v_gene | CDR3aa | CDR3nt
- | TRBJ2-5 | TRBV18 | CASSPGQQETQYF | TGTGCCAGCTCACCTGGGCAGCAAGAGACCCAGTACTTC
TRBD1 | TRBJ1-1 | TRBV30 | CAWSLPPTGTGAFF | TGTGCCTGGAGCCTACCACCTACCGGGACAGGAGCTTTCTTT
TRBD2 | TRBJ2-2 | TRBV5-1 | CASSLASGSHTGELFF | TGCGCCAGCAGCTTAGCTAGCGGGTCCCACACCGGGGAGCTGTTTTTT
TRBD2 | TRBJ2-1 | TRBV7-9 | CASSLGAGGSNEQFF | TGTGCCAGCAGCTTAGGAGCGGGGGGGAGCAATGAGCAGTTCTTC
- | TRBJ1-1 | TRBV6-5 | CASSYRTTRNTEAFF | TGTGCCAGCAGTTACCGGACGACGAGAAACACTGAAGCTTTCTTT
- | TRBJ2-3 | TRBV6-4 | CASSQAATDTQYF | TGTGCCAGCAGTCAGGCGGCCACAGATACGCAGTATTTT
- | TRBJ1-5 | TRBV6-1 | CASSEGARGDQPQHF | TGTGCCAGCAGTGAAGGGGCCCGGGGGGATCAGCCCCAGCATTTT
TRBD1 | TRBJ1-6 | TRBV2 | CASSPGTGGAKSPLHF | TGTGCCAGCAGCCCCGGGACAGGGGGCGCGAAGTCACCCCTCCACTTT
- | TRBJ2-3 | TRBV12-5 | CASGLGLGRTDTQYF | TGTGCTAGTGGTTTGGGTCTCGGCAGAACAGATACGCAGTATTTT
- | TRBJ1-1 | TRBV27 | CASSLSIRESWTEAFF | TGTGCCAGCAGTTTATCGATCCGGGAGTCGTGGACTGAAGCTTTCTTT
- | TRBJ2-7 | TRBV11-2 | CASSQKPWGPGERPYEQYF | TGTGCCAGCAGCCAAAAACCATGGGGCCCGGGGGAGCGCCCCTACGAGCAGTACTTC
TRBD2 | TRBJ2-3 | TRBV29-1 | CSVGGLAYATDTQYF | TGCAGCGTCGGGGGACTAGCGTATGCGACAGATACGCAGTATTTT
TRBD1 | TRBJ2-7 | TRBV11-2 | CASSLVGTGFDEQYF | TGTGCCAGCAGCTTAGTTGGGACAGGGTTCGACGAGCAGTACTTC